The 18 T cell receptor beta chains below come from one sample, sequenced in a study of cytomegalovirus exposure and HLA in healthy donors (dated by TCRdb to about 2017). The method was the immunoSEQ multiplex PCR assay. A mixture of 60 forward primers for TCR Vbeta segments and 13 reverse primers for TCR Jbeta segments was used in the multiplex PCR. Imported from immuneACCESS, the table was reduced by TCRdb to in-frame sequences with V and J called. These copies leave out some clones; in studies compared against another copy, an unresolved V gene accounts for under half, and the cause of the remainder is not known. The sample yields fewer than 150,000 clones; about 84% were counted once. The ten largest clones take up roughly 5.6% of the sample. Source material: PBMCs. The receptors come from a woman between 40 and 55 years old in good health and CMV-seropositive.

This chain joins TRBV5-1 and TRBJ2-5; no clear D gene. Germline CDR1 SGHRS, CDR2 YFSETQ. V shed 1 base and J shed 0 bases, with 4 bases lying between them. The CDR3 runs 13 residues. This CDR3 reads CASSLTDQETQYF. The CDR3 DNA is TGCGCCAGCAGCTTGACAGACCAAGAGACCCAGTACTTC.

The chain uses TRBV27 and TRBJ1-5; 9 bases align to TRBD1. V trimming: 6 bases; J trimming: 5 bases; junction bases outside the gene matches: 8. The CDR3 length is 15 residues. The germline V gene has CDR1 MNHEY and CDR2 SMNVEV (reference sequence). The CDR3 is CASRSGTGIDQPQHF. The CDR3, as DNA: TGTGCCAGCAGGTCCGGGACAGGGATCGATCAGCCCCAGCATTTT.

V and J are TRBV19 and TRBJ2-5; D may be TRBD1 (6 bases). From germline, CDR1 is LNHDA and CDR2 SQIVND (reference sequence). V shed 5 bases and J shed 5 bases, with 18 bases lying between them. This CDR3 region has 15 residues. The CDR3 bases are TGTGCCAGTAGTCAGGGGAAGGGAGCACGGGAGACCCAGTACTTC. It yields the protein CASSQGKGARETQYF.

This clone was recorded a few times. This chain connects TRBV6-5 to TRBJ1-2, with 9 bases identical to TRBD1. Germline values: CDR1 MNHEY, CDR2 SVGAGI. The CDR3 sequence is 14 residues long. The V segment lost 6 bases and the J segment 4 bases; nucleotides outside the gene matches: 6. This CDR3 reads CASREDRGSYGYTF. As DNA, the CDR3 is TGTGCCAGCAGGGAGGACAGGGGATCCTATGGCTACACCTTC.

Only a few counts were recorded for this clone. The chain has TRBV5-5 and TRBJ2-7, with no clear D. Per the germline V gene, CDR1 is SGHKS and CDR2 is YYEKEE (reference sequence). The length of the CDR3 is 13 residues. V was trimmed by 5 bases and J by 0 bases, leaving 9 bases between them. CDR3 coding DNA: TGTGCCAGCAGTTCTTTTCTCTCCTACGAGCAGTACTTC. Protein sequence: CASSSFLSYEQYF. The entire variable domain, with the rest obtained from reference TRBV5-5 and TRBJ2-7, is as follows: DAGVTQSPTHLIKTRGQQVTLRCSPISGHKSVSWYQQVLGQGPQFIFQYYEKEERGRGNFPDRFSARQFPNYSSELNVNALLLGDSALYLCASSSFLSYEQYFGPGTRLTVT.

V usage is TRBV11-2 and J usage is TRBJ2-1; 11 nucleotides match TRBD2. In germline, CDR1 is SGHAT, CDR2 FQNNGV. The CDR3 sequence is 19 residues long. The junction had 9 bases not matched to a gene; V was cut back by 1 base and J by 1 base. CDR3 nucleotides: TGTGCCAGCAGCTTAGTCCCGACTAGCGGGATTTGGTCCTACAATGAGCAGTTCTTC. This gives the protein CASSLVPTSGIWSYNEQFF. Full variable domain (missing parts from reference TRBV11-2 and TRBJ2-1): EAGVAQSPRYKIIEKRQSVAFWCNPISGHATLYWYQQILGQGPKLLIQFQNNGVVDDSQLPKDRFSAERLKGVDSTLKIQPAKLEDSAVYLCASSLVPTSGIWSYNEQFFGPGTRLTVL.

The chain recombines TRBV28 with TRBJ1-4; 7 bases map to TRBD1. The V and J ends lost 5 bases and 1 base, in that order; junction bases with no gene match: 10. Germline CDR1 reads MDHEN; CDR2 reads SYDVKM. The CDR3 is made up of 17 amino acids. Written as DNA, the CDR3 is TGTGCCAGCAGTCCCCAGGGGGATACCGTAACTAATGAAAAACTGTTTTTT. It is translated as CASSPQGDTVTNEKLFF.

This CDR3 reads CSVERGRAGTEAFF. CDR3 DNA sequence: TGCAGCGTTGAACGGGGGAGGGCCGGCACTGAAGCTTTCTTT. The chain has TRBV29-1 and TRBJ1-1; D is perhaps TRBD1 (5 bases). The CDR3 loop spans 14 amino acids. Trimming removed 2 bases at V and 4 bases at J, with 14 bases between. Germline loops: CDR1 SQVTM, CDR2 ANQGSEA. Full variable domain (rest looked up from reference TRBV29-1 and TRBJ1-1): SAVISQKPSRDICQRGTSLTIQCQVDSQVTMMFWYRQQPGQSLTLIATANQGSEATYESGFVIDKFPISRPNLTFSTLTVSNMSPEDSSIYLCSVERGRAGTEAFFGQGTRLTVV.

This clone was observed once. The chain has TRBV10-2 and TRBJ2-2, with 7 bases identical to TRBD2. V lost 7 bases to trimming and J lost 0 bases; unmatched junction nucleotides: 2. The CDR3 has 14 residues. Germline values: CDR1 WSHSY, CDR2 SAAADI. The DNA of the CDR3 is TGCGCCAGCACTGGACTAGCGAACACCGGGGAGCTGTTTTTT. Protein: CASTGLANTGELFF.

The chain carries TRBV6-5 and TRBJ1-1, with D unclear. Trimming stripped 10 bases from V and 11 bases from J, with 17 bases between. Per the germline V gene, CDR1 is MNHEY and CDR2 is SVGAGI. The CDR3 extends over 11 amino acids. For the CDR3, the DNA is TGTGCCAACGGGTATGGTTCTTGGGCTTTCTTT. Translating it yields CANGYGSWAFF.

The sample holds a few counts of this clone. The rearrangement uses TRBV5-4 and TRBJ1-2; 12 bases align to TRBD1. This CDR3 has 17 residues. J gave up 5 bases and V 4 bases, and 12 bases lay outside the gene matches. In germline, CDR1 is SGHNT, CDR2 YYREEE (reference sequence). CDR3 sequence (DNA): TGTGCCAGCAGCCCCCGGGACAGGGGGCTCCCTTCTTATGGCTACACCTTC. As protein: CASSPRDRGLPSYGYTF.

The J gene is TRBJ2-3, the V gene TRBV9, with 11 bases lining up with TRBD2. Germline V CDR1 and CDR2: SGDLS, YYNGEE. This CDR3 comprises 16 residues. Trimming at V came to 4 bases and at J to 5 bases, leaving 9 bases not matched to a gene. Written as DNA, the CDR3 is TGTGCCAGCAGCTCCTTAGCGGGAGGGCCGGGAGATACGCAGTATTTT. The encoded protein is CASSSLAGGPGDTQYF.

The chain joins TRBV2 to TRBJ2-3; TRBD2 matches 8 bases. The CDR3 covers 14 residues. V shed 6 bases and J 2 bases; nucleotides not matched to a gene: 4. Germline CDR1 is SNHLY and CDR2 is FYNNEI. In nucleotides, the CDR3 is TGTGCCAGCAGACCCGGACTAGCCACAGATACGCAGTATTTT. It specifies CASRPGLATDTQYF.

This clone has ten or more counts. This chain joins TRBV5-1 and TRBJ2-3, with 9 bases matching TRBD2. With 4 bases clipped from V and 1 base from J, the junction kept 7 bases outside the gene matches. The length of the CDR3 is 16 residues. The germline V gene encodes CDR1 SGHRS and CDR2 YFSETQ. CDR3 in DNA: TGCGCCAGCAGCCCGGGACTAGCCCCTGGCACAGATACGCAGTATTTT. Amino acids: CASSPGLAPGTDTQYF.

V is TRBV19 and J is TRBJ2-6; unclear D gene. Trimming stripped 3 bases from V and 0 bases from J, with 6 bases between. The CDR3 is 15 residues long. Germline assignment: CDR1 LNHDA and CDR2 SQIVND (reference sequence). CDR3 bases: TGTGCCAGTAGTATTATCTCCTCTGGGGCCAACGTCCTGACTTTC. Translation: CASSIISSGANVLTF.

The chain links TRBV7-9 to TRBJ1-3; D is unclear. CDR1 SEHNR and CDR2 FQNEAQ come from the germline V gene (reference sequence). CDR3 length: 17 residues. V was cut by 4 bases and J by 2 bases, with 18 bases left in between. CDR3 in amino acids: CASSSTTMSRTGNTIYF. DNA of the CDR3: TGTGCCAGCAGCTCAACAACGATGTCGAGGACTGGAAACACCATATATTTT.

There are a few counts of this clone. The genes are TRBV29-1 and TRBJ2-7, with D perhaps TRBD1 (6 bases). The CDR3 loop spans 12 amino acids. Deletions cut 6 bases from V and 5 bases from J, with 14 bases between. CDR1 is SQVTM and CDR2 is ANQGSEA in the germline V gene. The CDR3, as DNA: TGCAGCGTCGTCGACAGGTCCCACGAGCAGTACTTC. This translates into CSVVDRSHEQYF.

This chain joins TRBV5-8 and TRBJ2-5; D unclear. The germline V and J ends were trimmed by 4 bases and 1 base, with 11 bases remaining between them. The CDR3 is 14 amino acids. Germline lookup yields CDR1 SGHTS and CDR2 YDEGEE. CDR3 bases: TGTGCCAGCAGCGATTTGTACAGCCAAGAGACCCAGTACTTC. Its translation is CASSDLYSQETQYF.